This is a list of T cell receptor beta chains from one sample in a study of cytomegalovirus exposure and HLA in healthy donors. Sequencing was performed with immunoSEQ multiplex PCR; in TCRdb, only in-frame clones are kept and a portion is missing. This table holds about 140,000 clones, around 85% found once. Sequencing used PBMCs. These receptor sequences come from a man between 18 and 35 years old in good health and CMV-seronegative. The conserved cysteine and the conserved F or W are not part of the CDR3 here. Each record gives: CDR3 length, clone size, J gene, V gene, CDR3 protein. Clone size is shown for a subset of rows, as once, few, many or a class of expanded clone.

len: 12
abundance: -
j_gene: TRBJ1-4
v_gene: TRBV27
CDR3aa: ASRTGTGTEKLF

len: 15
abundance: -
j_gene: TRBJ2-1
v_gene: TRBV19
CDR3aa: ASSLRQGASSYNEQF

len: 13
abundance: -
j_gene: TRBJ2-3
v_gene: TRBV10-3
CDR3aa: AIRMTGPGTDTQY

len: 13
abundance: -
j_gene: TRBJ1-5
v_gene: TRBV9
CDR3aa: ASSVAPGPNQPQH

len: 10
abundance: -
j_gene: TRBJ2-5
v_gene: TRBV2
CDR3aa: ASRQYQETQY

len: 15
abundance: once
j_gene: TRBJ2-7
v_gene: TRBV7-2
CDR3aa: ASSLVVSVGLGPEQY

len: 13
abundance: medium-sized
j_gene: TRBJ2-1
v_gene: TRBV27
CDR3aa: ATHLRAGTHNEQF

len: 13
abundance: -
j_gene: TRBJ2-1
v_gene: TRBV7-2
CDR3aa: ASSLVAGSYNEQF

len: 13
abundance: -
j_gene: TRBJ1-3
v_gene: TRBV18
CDR3aa: ASSLIQNSGNTIY

len: 14
abundance: -
j_gene: TRBJ1-1
v_gene: TRBV4-1
CDR3aa: ASSPLTGGLNTEAF

len: 13
abundance: -
j_gene: TRBJ1-2
v_gene: TRBV5-1
CDR3aa: ASSLESGTAYGYT

len: 12
abundance: -
j_gene: TRBJ1-1
v_gene: TRBV5-6
CDR3aa: ASSLERTRTEAF

len: 13
abundance: -
j_gene: TRBJ2-1
v_gene: TRBV6-4
CDR3aa: ASSDSAGDYNEQF

len: 12
abundance: few
j_gene: TRBJ1-2
v_gene: TRBV18
CDR3aa: ASSDSSANYGYT

len: 13
abundance: -
j_gene: TRBJ1-5
v_gene: TRBV5-6
CDR3aa: ASSLGGPHNQPQH

len: 18
abundance: -
j_gene: TRBJ2-7
v_gene: TRBV13
CDR3aa: ASSLLLPAIPGQGNYEQY

len: 11
abundance: -
j_gene: TRBJ1-1
v_gene: TRBV19
CDR3aa: ASSEGQRTEAF

len: 14
abundance: -
j_gene: TRBJ1-3
v_gene: TRBV25-1
CDR3aa: ASSEYGGQGRDAIY

len: 13
abundance: -
j_gene: TRBJ2-3
v_gene: TRBV10-3
CDR3aa: AISDRGRLTDTQY

len: 13
abundance: -
j_gene: TRBJ1-6
v_gene: TRBV19
CDR3aa: ASTEGSSYNSPLH

len: 13
abundance: once
j_gene: TRBJ2-1
v_gene: TRBV9
CDR3aa: ASSVESAFYNEQF

len: 11
abundance: few
j_gene: TRBJ1-2
v_gene: TRBV25-1
CDR3aa: ASSGGPYYGYT

len: 14
abundance: -
j_gene: TRBJ2-5
v_gene: TRBV7-6
CDR3aa: ASSSLDRAFVETQY

len: 13
abundance: -
j_gene: TRBJ2-1
v_gene: TRBV9
CDR3aa: ASSVGLPERDEQF

len: 13
abundance: -
j_gene: TRBJ2-7
v_gene: TRBV2
CDR3aa: ASGPGTSGTYEQY

len: 12
abundance: -
j_gene: TRBJ2-2
v_gene: TRBV12-5
CDR3aa: ASGPPASTGELF

len: 11
abundance: few
j_gene: TRBJ1-1
v_gene: TRBV19
CDR3aa: ASSIPGWSEAF

len: 13
abundance: -
j_gene: TRBJ2-3
v_gene: TRBV10-3
CDR3aa: ATDLGTATTDTQY

len: 13
abundance: -
j_gene: TRBJ2-7
v_gene: TRBV7-2
CDR3aa: ASSISPLSPYEQY

len: 15
abundance: once
j_gene: TRBJ1-1
v_gene: TRBV6-1
CDR3aa: ASSGMYNPGLGTEAF

len: 12
abundance: -
j_gene: TRBJ2-7
v_gene: TRBV11-3
CDR3aa: ASSPDGQVYEQY

len: 11
abundance: -
j_gene: TRBJ2-1
v_gene: TRBV2
CDR3aa: ASRSGQGVEQF

len: 13
abundance: -
j_gene: TRBJ1-1
v_gene: TRBV19
CDR3aa: ASSIATGMGTEAF

len: 12
abundance: -
j_gene: TRBJ1-2
v_gene: TRBV5-1
CDR3aa: ASSLVSVLYGYT

len: 12
abundance: -
j_gene: TRBJ2-4
v_gene: TRBV5-6
CDR3aa: ASSRRDRIYIQY

len: 12
abundance: -
j_gene: TRBJ1-2
v_gene: TRBV19
CDR3aa: ASIETGDNYGYT

len: 11
abundance: -
j_gene: TRBJ2-7
v_gene: TRBV25-1
CDR3aa: ASSKDVEPRRY

len: 13
abundance: -
j_gene: TRBJ1-2
v_gene: TRBV4-3
CDR3aa: ASSHLGGPVYGYT

len: 13
abundance: -
j_gene: TRBJ2-7
v_gene: TRBV7-2
CDR3aa: ASRPPGQGSGEQY

len: 11
abundance: -
j_gene: TRBJ2-7
v_gene: TRBV28
CDR3aa: ASSFGTGPEQY

len: 15
abundance: -
j_gene: TRBJ2-1
v_gene: TRBV19
CDR3aa: ASSIGRRQGSYNEQF

len: 12
abundance: -
j_gene: TRBJ1-2
v_gene: TRBV7-2
CDR3aa: ASSRQGVNYGYT

len: 13
abundance: -
j_gene: TRBJ2-5
v_gene: TRBV9
CDR3aa: ASAWTASTEETQY

len: 11
abundance: few
j_gene: TRBJ2-1
v_gene: TRBV12-2
CDR3aa: ASRFKASNEQF

len: 11
abundance: -
j_gene: TRBJ2-1
v_gene: TRBV19
CDR3aa: ASSNPQGPEQF

len: 9
abundance: -
j_gene: TRBJ2-7
v_gene: TRBV28
CDR3aa: ASNSAREQY

len: 13
abundance: -
j_gene: TRBJ2-1
v_gene: TRBV27
CDR3aa: ASSKGQFSYNEQF

len: 14
abundance: -
j_gene: TRBJ2-7
v_gene: TRBV4-3
CDR3aa: ASSQDAGRGLGEQY

len: 14
abundance: -
j_gene: TRBJ2-5
v_gene: TRBV7-9
CDR3aa: ASSLGAGGPQETQY

len: 12
abundance: -
j_gene: TRBJ1-6
v_gene: TRBV9
CDR3aa: ASSVESERSPLH

len: 11
abundance: -
j_gene: TRBJ1-2
v_gene: TRBV6-5
CDR3aa: ASSYTQNYGYT

len: 13
abundance: once
j_gene: TRBJ2-5
v_gene: TRBV7-9
CDR3aa: AVLGDRGLQETQY